This TCR beta chain was profiled in a study of T-cell memory formation after mild COVID-19. Study-level findings and limits: Contracting CD4+ clones lay largely in CM and EM, with CD8+ ones residing in EMRA. Clones contracting day 15 to 85 were balanced CD4/CD8; later expanders leaned CD4+.

Germline-derived CDR1 and CDR2 are SGDLS and YYNGEE. The CDR3 totals 15 residues. V was pared by 2 bases and J by 0 bases, with 12 bases between. TCRdb independently ran MiXCR on the 5' RACE reads; one entry per CDR3 protein. In the table there are roughly 500,000 distinct CDR3 sequences, about a fifth of which are singletons. Turning to this clonotype: No antigen is known for it.

The source material was PBMCs or a T cell subset sorted from them (not recorded which). V and J are TRBV9 and TRBJ2-7, with D possibly TRBD2 on 6 matching bases. The receptor's source is an adult woman who had mild COVID-19 (a few samples of this study predate the infection). Cell type and time point are not known. The CDR3 protein is CASSVRDGSSYEQYF. In DNA form, the CDR3 reads TGTGCCAGCAGCGTCCGGGACGGGAGCTCCTACGAGCAGTACTTC.